A single TCR beta chain is shown here with its context. Its specific antigen is unknown. Per-base quality was not reported, and no clone a single base away is much larger than it. These data come from a study of OX40 agonist ivuxolimab in advanced cancers. Turning to the overall study: Ivuxolimab, which targeted the costimulatory receptor OX40 (CD134), was an agonistic, fully human IgG2 monoclonal antibody. Patients were allowed to have had prior anti-PD-1, anti-PD-L1 or anti-CTLA-4 therapy, and 40% of the dose-escalation patients had previously received checkpoint inhibitors. Partial responses were achieved by three dose-escalation patients, of whom one had hepatocellular carcinoma and two had cutaneous melanoma. The purpose of peripheral TCRbeta sequencing was to test whether ivuxolimab changed TCR sequence diversity and led to clonal T-cell expansion. Intravenous ivuxolimab was administered to patients every 2 weeks at six dose levels: 0.01, 0.1, 0.3, 1.5, 3 and 10 mg/kg. Among the 52 dose-escalation patients, approximately 20 had hepatocellular carcinoma, approximately 15 melanoma, 9 renal cell carcinoma and 9 head and neck cancer. In the dose-escalation cohort, around four fifths of patients were male, and the mean age was around 60 years with a range of about 20 to 80. The monotherapy dose-escalation portion (N ≈ 55 patients) of the phase I ivuxolimab trial is reported in the paper.

The trial excluded patients who had a history of autoimmune disease or were on systemic immunosuppression. In every dose cohort, peripheral blood was drawn for TCR sequencing at baseline, cycle 4 day 1, and cycle 7 day 1. The samples were taken from a phase I, first-in-human, multicenter, open-label dose-escalation trial of ivuxolimab. Adults with locally advanced or metastatic melanoma, renal cell carcinoma, hepatocellular carcinoma or head and neck squamous cell carcinoma were enrolled in the trial. Before TCR sequencing, CD4+ T cells and CD8+ T cells from peripheral blood were sorted into separate populations. The study at large found these results: At doses of 0.1 to 3.0 mg/kg, clonal expansion of both CD4+ and CD8+ blood T cells was observed from baseline to week 6. The antigen specificity of the clonally expanded peripheral T cells was not determined. Low levels of normalized T-cell clonal expansion were also seen in some patients who did not respond. In the 0.1-3.0 mg/kg groups, partial responders had among the lowest normalized peripheral clonal expansion, particularly in CD8+ T cells. After ivuxolimab, CD8+ T cells had more expanded clones than CD4+ T cells on average.

To sequence the TCRbeta CDR3 region, genomic DNA was isolated from the sorted cells. The immunoSEQ Assay was used for sequencing of TCRbeta CDR3 regions. In TCRdb, the immuneACCESS table is reduced to in-frame sequences with V and J assigned. These tables do not hold every clone; where another copy was compared, an unresolved V gene accounts for under half, and the others remain unexplained. The sample table holds fewer than 35,000 clones, of which approximately 87% were seen once. The ten top clones hold roughly a third of the sample. The CDR1 and CDR2 encoded by the germline V gene (reference sequence) are LNHNV and YYDKDF. V loses 1 base at its end and J loses 4 bases; junction bases beyond the gene matches: 9. From the cysteine up to the phenylalanine, the CDR3 has a length of 18 residues. Only the CDR3 region is kept as DNA, spanning 54 bases read in frame from base 1.

The TCR sequence derives from an adult with an advanced solid tumor such as melanoma, head and neck, liver or kidney cancer. This chain is built from TRBV15 and TRBJ2-1; TRBD1 agrees with 11 junctional bases. The sequenced sample was CD4+ or CD8+ T cells sorted from blood, obtained in a trial of the OX40 agonist ivuxolimab. The bases are TGTGCCACCAGCAGAGCTTCTGGACAGGGGGCGCAATACAATGAGCAGTTCTTC. Protein translation: CATSRASGQGAQYNEQFF. Supplemented by the reference TRBV15 and TRBJ2-1 proteins around the CDR3, the complete variable domain is DAMVIQNPRYQVTQFGKPVTLSCSQTLNHNVMYWYQQKSSQAPKLLFHYYDKDFNNEADTPDNFQSRRPNTSFCFLDIRSPGLGDTAMYLCATSRASGQGAQYNEQFFGPGTRLTVL.